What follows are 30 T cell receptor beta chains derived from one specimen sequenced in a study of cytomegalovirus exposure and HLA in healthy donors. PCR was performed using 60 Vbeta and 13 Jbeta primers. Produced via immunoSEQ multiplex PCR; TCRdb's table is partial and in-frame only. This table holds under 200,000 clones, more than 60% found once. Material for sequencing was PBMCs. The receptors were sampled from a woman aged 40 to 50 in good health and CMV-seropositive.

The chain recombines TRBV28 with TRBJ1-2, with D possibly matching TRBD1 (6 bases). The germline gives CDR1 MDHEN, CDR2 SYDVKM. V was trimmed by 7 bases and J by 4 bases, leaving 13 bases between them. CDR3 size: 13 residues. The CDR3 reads CASMGALVYGYTF. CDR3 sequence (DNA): TGTGCCAGCATGGGGGCCCTCGTCTATGGCTACACCTTC.

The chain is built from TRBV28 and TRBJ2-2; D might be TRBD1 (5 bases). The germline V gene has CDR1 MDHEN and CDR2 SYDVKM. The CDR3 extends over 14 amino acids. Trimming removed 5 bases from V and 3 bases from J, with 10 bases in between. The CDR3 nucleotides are TGTGCCAGCAGTAACCAGGGATACACCGGGGAGCTGTTTTTT. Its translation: CASSNQGYTGELFF.

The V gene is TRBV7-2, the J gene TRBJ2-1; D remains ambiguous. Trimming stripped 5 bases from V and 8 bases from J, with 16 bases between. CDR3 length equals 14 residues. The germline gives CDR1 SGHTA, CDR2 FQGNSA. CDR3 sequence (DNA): TGTGCCAGCAGCCTTCAGTTAGCTGGATATGAGCAGTTCTTC. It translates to CASSLQLAGYEQFF.

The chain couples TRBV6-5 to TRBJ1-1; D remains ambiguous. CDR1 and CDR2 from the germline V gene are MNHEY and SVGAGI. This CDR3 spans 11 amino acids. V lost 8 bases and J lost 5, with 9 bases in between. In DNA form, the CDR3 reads TGTGCCAGCGGCCGGAGAACTGAAGCTTTCTTT. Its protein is CASGRRTEAFF.

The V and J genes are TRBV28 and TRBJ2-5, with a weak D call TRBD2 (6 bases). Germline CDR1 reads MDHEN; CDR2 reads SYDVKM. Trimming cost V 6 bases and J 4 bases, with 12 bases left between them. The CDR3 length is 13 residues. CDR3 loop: CASRPSGLETQYF. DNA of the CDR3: TGTGCCAGCAGGCCCTCGGGACTAGAGACCCAGTACTTC.

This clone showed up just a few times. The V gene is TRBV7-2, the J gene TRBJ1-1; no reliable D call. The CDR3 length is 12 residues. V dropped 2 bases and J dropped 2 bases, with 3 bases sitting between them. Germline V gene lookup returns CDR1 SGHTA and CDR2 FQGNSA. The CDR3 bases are TGTGCCAGCAGCTTATCAAACACTGAAGCTTTCTTT. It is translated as CASSLSNTEAFF.

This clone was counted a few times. The CDR3 loop is CASSFGQGAGEQFF. In DNA form, the CDR3 reads TGTGCCAGCAGCTTTGGACAGGGTGCGGGTGAGCAGTTCTTC. The chain is built from TRBV7-6 and TRBJ2-1; 8 positions match TRBD1. Per germline, CDR1 SGHVS and CDR2 FNYEAQ. This CDR3 contains 14 residues. V was clipped by 3 bases and J by 9 bases; unmatched bases: 7. The full variable domain, rest sourced from reference TRBV7-6 and TRBJ2-1, is GAGVSQSPRYKVTKRGQDVALRCDPISGHVSLYWYRQALGQGPEFLTYFNYEAQQDKSGLPNDRFSAERPEGSISTLTIQRTEQRDSAMYRCASSFGQGAGEQFFGPGTRLTVL.

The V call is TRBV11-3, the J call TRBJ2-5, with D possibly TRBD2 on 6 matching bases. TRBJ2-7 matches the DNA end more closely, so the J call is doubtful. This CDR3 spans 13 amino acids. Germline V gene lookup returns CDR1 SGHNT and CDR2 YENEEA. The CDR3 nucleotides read TGTGCCAGCAGCGAGTCGACTAGGAGCGAGCAGTACTTC. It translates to CASSESTRSEQYF.

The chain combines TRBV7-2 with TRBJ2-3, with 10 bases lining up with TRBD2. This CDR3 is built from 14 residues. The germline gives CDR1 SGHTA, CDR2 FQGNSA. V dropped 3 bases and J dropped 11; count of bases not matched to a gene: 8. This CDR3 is CASSLGTSGTRQYF. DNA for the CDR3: TGTGCCAGCAGCTTGGGCACTAGCGGGACCCGGCAGTATTTT.

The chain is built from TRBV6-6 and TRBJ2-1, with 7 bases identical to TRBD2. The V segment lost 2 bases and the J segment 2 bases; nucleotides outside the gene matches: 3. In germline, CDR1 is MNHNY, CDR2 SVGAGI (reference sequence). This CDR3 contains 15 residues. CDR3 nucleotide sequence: TGTGCCAGCAGTTACGGGGCGGGGGCCTACAATGAGCAGTTCTTC. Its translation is CASSYGAGAYNEQFF.

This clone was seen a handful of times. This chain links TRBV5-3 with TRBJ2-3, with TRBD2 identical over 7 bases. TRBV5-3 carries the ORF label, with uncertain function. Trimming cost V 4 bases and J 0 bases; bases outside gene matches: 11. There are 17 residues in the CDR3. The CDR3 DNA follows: TGTGCCAGAAGCCCCCCCCTAGCGGTATCTAGCACAGATACGCAGTATTTT. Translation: CARSPPLAVSSTDTQYF.

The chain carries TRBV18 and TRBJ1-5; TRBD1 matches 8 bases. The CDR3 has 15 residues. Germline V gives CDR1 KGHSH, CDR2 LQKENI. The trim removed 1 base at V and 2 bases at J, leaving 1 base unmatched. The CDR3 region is CASSPQDRGNQPQHF. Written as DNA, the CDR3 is TGTGCCAGCTCACCACAGGACAGGGGCAATCAGCCCCAGCATTTT. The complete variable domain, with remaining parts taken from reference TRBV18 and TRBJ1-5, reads NAGVMQNPRHLVRRRGQEARLRCSPMKGHSHVYWYRQLPEEGLKFMVYLQKENIIDESGMPKERFSAEFPKEGPSILRIQQVVRGDSAAYFCASSPQDRGNQPQHFGDGTRLSIL.

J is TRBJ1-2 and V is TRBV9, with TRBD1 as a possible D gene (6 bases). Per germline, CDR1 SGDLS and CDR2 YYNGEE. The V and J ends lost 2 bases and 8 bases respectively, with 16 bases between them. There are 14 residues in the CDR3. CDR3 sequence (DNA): TGTGCCAGCAGCGTGAGGGCAGGGGAAGGCGGCTACACCTTC. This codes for CASSVRAGEGGYTF.

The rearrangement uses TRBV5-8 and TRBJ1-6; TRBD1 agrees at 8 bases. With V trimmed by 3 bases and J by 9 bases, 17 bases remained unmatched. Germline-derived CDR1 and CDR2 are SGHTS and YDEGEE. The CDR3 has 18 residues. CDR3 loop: CASSSPGQGGFGFSPLHF. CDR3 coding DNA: TGTGCCAGCAGCTCCCCCGGACAGGGCGGCTTCGGATTTTCACCCCTCCACTTT.

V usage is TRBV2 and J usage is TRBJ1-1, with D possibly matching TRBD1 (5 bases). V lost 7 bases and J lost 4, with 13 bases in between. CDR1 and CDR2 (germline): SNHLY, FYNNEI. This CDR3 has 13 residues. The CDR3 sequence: CASTFGGGTEAFF. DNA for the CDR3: TGTGCCAGCACGTTCGGGGGAGGCACTGAAGCTTTCTTT.

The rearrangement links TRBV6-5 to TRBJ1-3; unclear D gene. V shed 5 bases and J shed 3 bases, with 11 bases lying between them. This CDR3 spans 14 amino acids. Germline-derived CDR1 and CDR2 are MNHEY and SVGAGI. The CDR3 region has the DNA TGTGCCAGCAGTGCGGACGGAGGTGGAAACACCATATATTTT. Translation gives CASSADGGGNTIYF.

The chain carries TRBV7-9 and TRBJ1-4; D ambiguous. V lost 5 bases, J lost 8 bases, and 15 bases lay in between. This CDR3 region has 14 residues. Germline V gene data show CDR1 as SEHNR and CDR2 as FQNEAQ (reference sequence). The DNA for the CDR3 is TGTGCCAGCAGCCCCCGGGGAGGGTTCGAAAAACTGTTTTTT. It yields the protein CASSPRGGFEKLFF.

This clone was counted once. Here the CDR3 reads CASSRPDGLAGGTDTQYF. The CDR3 region has the DNA TGTGCCAGCAGCCGACCCGACGGGCTAGCGGGGGGCACAGATACGCAGTATTTT. The genes are TRBV4-2 and TRBJ2-3, with 10 bases matching TRBD2. Germline V CDR1 and CDR2: LGHNA, YNFKEQ. Losses at the gene ends were 4 bases for V and 1 base for J; bases not matched to a gene: 11. CDR3 length: 18 amino acids.

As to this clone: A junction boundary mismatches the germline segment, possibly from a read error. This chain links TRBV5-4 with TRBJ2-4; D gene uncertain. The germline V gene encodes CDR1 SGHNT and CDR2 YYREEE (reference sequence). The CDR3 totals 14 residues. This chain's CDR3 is CASSLSVAKNSQYF. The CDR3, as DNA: TGTGCCAGCAGCCTATCGGTTGCCAAAAACAGTCAGTACTTC.

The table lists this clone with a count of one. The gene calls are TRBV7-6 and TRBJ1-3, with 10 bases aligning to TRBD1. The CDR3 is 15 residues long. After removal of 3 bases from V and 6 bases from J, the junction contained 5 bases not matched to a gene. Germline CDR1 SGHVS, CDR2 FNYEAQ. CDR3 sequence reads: CASSFGTGAVNTIYF. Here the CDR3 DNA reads TGTGCCAGCAGCTTTGGGACAGGGGCGGTAAACACCATATATTTT.

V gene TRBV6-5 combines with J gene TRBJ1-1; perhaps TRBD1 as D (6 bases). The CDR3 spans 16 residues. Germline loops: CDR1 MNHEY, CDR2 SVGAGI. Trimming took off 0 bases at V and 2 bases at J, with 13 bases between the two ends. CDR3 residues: CASSYSGSGVNTEAFF. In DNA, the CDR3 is TGTGCCAGCAGTTACTCGGGGTCAGGGGTCAACACTGAAGCTTTCTTT.

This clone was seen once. The CDR3 is CASSNGQGNYNEQFF. CDR3 sequence (DNA): TGTGCCAGCAGCAATGGACAGGGGAACTACAATGAGCAGTTCTTC. This sequence joins TRBV11-3 and TRBJ2-1; 9 bases line up with TRBD1. This CDR3 is built from 15 residues. CDR1 and CDR2 (germline): SGHNT, YENEEA. Unmatched junction bases numbered 5, after V lost 5 bases and J lost 3 bases.

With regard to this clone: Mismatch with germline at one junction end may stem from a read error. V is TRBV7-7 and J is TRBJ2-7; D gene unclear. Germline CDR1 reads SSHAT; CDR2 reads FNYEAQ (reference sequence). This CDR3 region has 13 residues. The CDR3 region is CASSLDSSGEQYF. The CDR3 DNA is TGTGCTAGCAGCTTAGATAGCTCCGGCGAGCAGTACTTC.

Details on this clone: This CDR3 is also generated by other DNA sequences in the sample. This CDR3 is CASSPGQTYEQYF. CDR3 nucleotide sequence: TGTGCCAGCTCACCGGGACAGACCTACGAGCAGTACTTC. The gene calls are TRBV18 and TRBJ2-7; 7 bases are shared with TRBD1. Germline V lookup: CDR1 KGHSH, CDR2 LQKENI. V gave up 3 bases and J gave up 2 bases; unmatched junction bases: 1. The CDR3 is 13 residues long.

The CDR3 DNA follows: TGTGCCAGCAGCTTCGGGGTTGAGGAGACCCAGTACTTC. It specifies CASSFGVEETQYF. J is TRBJ2-5 and V is TRBV11-2; D is possibly TRBD2 (5 bases). Trimming took 3 bases from V and 5 from J, leaving 10 bases between them. The length of the CDR3 is 13 residues. CDR1 is SGHAT and CDR2 is FQNNGV in the germline V gene. Full variable domain (outside the CDR3, taken from reference TRBV11-2 and TRBJ2-5): EAGVAQSPRYKIIEKRQSVAFWCNPISGHATLYWYQQILGQGPKLLIQFQNNGVVDDSQLPKDRFSAERLKGVDSTLKIQPAKLEDSAVYLCASSFGVEETQYFGPGTRLLVL.

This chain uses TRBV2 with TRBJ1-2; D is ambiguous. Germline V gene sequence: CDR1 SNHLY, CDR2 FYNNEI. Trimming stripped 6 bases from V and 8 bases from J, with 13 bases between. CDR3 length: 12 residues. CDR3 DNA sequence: TGTGCCAGCAGAGAAACGATAAGCGGCTACACCTTC. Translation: CASRETISGYTF.

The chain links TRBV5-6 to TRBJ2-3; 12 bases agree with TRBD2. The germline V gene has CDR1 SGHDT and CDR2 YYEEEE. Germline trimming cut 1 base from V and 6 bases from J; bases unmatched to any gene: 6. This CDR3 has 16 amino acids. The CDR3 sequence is CASSLWASGGVDTQYF. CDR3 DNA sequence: TGTGCCAGCAGCTTGTGGGCTAGCGGGGGGGTGGATACGCAGTATTTT.

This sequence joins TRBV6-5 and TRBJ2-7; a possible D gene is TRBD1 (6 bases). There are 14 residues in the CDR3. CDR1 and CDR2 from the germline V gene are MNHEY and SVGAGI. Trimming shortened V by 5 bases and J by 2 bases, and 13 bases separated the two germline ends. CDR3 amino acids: CASSPVQGPYEQYF. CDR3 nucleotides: TGTGCCAGCAGTCCTGTACAGGGCCCCTACGAGCAGTACTTC.

The chain's CDR3 is CASSYDSSGYEQYF. CDR3 in DNA: TGTGCCAGCAGTTACGATAGCAGTGGCTACGAGCAGTACTTC. The rearrangement uses TRBV6-5 and TRBJ2-7; unclear D gene. Germline V lookup: CDR1 MNHEY, CDR2 SVGAGI. The CDR3 is made up of 14 amino acids. The ends were cut back, 2 bases at V and 3 bases at J, with 11 bases in the middle.

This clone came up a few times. The DNA for the CDR3 is TGTGCCAGCAGCCGACAGGGGGCATGGGAGACCCAGTACTTC. This encodes CASSRQGAWETQYF. V usage is TRBV5-6 and J usage is TRBJ2-5, with TRBD1 matching over 10 bases. The germline gives CDR1 SGHDT, CDR2 YYEEEE. This CDR3 region has 14 residues. V dropped 4 bases and J dropped 5; count of bases not matched to a gene: 5.